The rows below give T cell receptor beta chains drawn from one sample of a study of neurological immune-mediated disorders. Using its own MiXCR run on the 5' RACE reads, TCRdb lists one record per CDR3 protein. Of fewer than 30,000 distinct CDR3 sequences in the sample, about an eighth were seen once. Material for sequencing was PBMCs. The receptors come from a middle-aged woman with HTLV-1-associated myelopathy (HAM/TSP). Each CDR3 is given with its conserved first and last residue. D genes are given only for firm matches. A clone size is listed for some rows: how often the clone was seen (once, few, many), or a class if it is expanded.

TRBJ1-5	14	TRBV3-1	TRBD1	many	TGTGCCAGCAGCCCGGGGACAGGGGTTCAGCCCCAGCATTTT	CASSPGTGVQPQHF
TRBJ1-2	15	TRBV20-1	-	many	TGCAGTGCTAGAGATCCCCGGGACTTTTACTATGGCTACACCTTC	CSARDPRDFYYGYTF
TRBJ1-5	16	TRBV29-1	TRBD1	medium-sized	TGCAGCGTTGAACGACAGGGAGCGGCCATGGGTCAGCCCCAGCATTTT	CSVERQGAAMGQPQHF
TRBJ2-5	14	TRBV2	TRBD2	-	TGTGCCAGCAGAGGTAGCAGCGGGGCAGAGACCCAGTACTTC	CASRGSSGAETQYF
TRBJ2-3	15	TRBV5-1	-	many	TGCGCCAGCACCAAAGGAGACAGAACCACAGATACGCAGTATTTT	CASTKGDRTTDTQYF
TRBJ2-3	16	TRBV24-1	TRBD1	many	TGTGCCACCAGTGATATTGGACAGGGGGGAGTAGATACGCAGTATTTT	CATSDIGQGGVDTQYF
TRBJ2-7	14	TRBV12-3/TRBV12-4	TRBD1	many	TGTGCCAGCAGCTATGACAGGGGGCCGACCGAGCAGTACTTC	CASSYDRGPTEQYF
TRBJ2-6	15	TRBV5-6	-	many	TGTGCCAGCAGCTTGAAGGGCTCTGGGGCCAACGTCCTGACTTTC	CASSLKGSGANVLTF
TRBJ2-7	11	TRBV2	-	many	TGTGCCAGCAGTGAGATGGGCGAGCAGTACTTC	CASSEMGEQYF
TRBJ2-5	16	TRBV5-1	-	many	TGCGCCAGCAAGACCCAAGACCGGGGGCACCGAGAGACCCAGTACTTC	CASKTQDRGHRETQYF
TRBJ1-5	14	TRBV12-3/TRBV12-4	-	many	TGTGCCAGCAGTAACAGGGTTAGCAATCAGCCCCAGCATTTT	CASSNRVSNQPQHF
TRBJ2-1	15	TRBV5-1	TRBD2	many	TGCGCCAGCAGCTTGGTGGCGGGGGGCTACAATGAGCAGTTCTTC	CASSLVAGGYNEQFF
TRBJ2-3	16	TRBV20-1	-	many	TGCAGTGCTAGAGATATTGCGCATACTCGCACAGATACGCAGTATTTT	CSARDIAHTRTDTQYF
TRBJ2-5	12	TRBV9	TRBD2	many	TGTGCCAGCAGCTCCACTAGCGGGGGTCCAGACTTC	CASSSTSGGPDF
TRBJ1-1	14	TRBV7-9	-	many	TGTGCCAGCAGCTTAGCTTCTACACTCACTGAAGCTTTCTTT	CASSLASTLTEAFF
TRBJ2-3	16	TRBV9	TRBD1	many	TGTGCCAGCAGTCCTCCCCGGGGACAGAGCACAGATACGCAGTATTTT	CASSPPRGQSTDTQYF
TRBJ2-2	17	TRBV11-2	TRBD2	few	TGTGCCAGCAGCTTAAGTTACCAAGCGGGGGCCACCGGGGAGCTGTTTTTT	CASSLSYQAGATGELFF